This note documents a single T cell receptor (beta chain) sequence. These data belong to a study of low-dose radiotherapy and immunotherapy resistance in tumors. Whole-study context: Treatment of Cohort 2 consisted of 1 Gy per fraction every two weeks, amounting to 13 Gy over 26 weeks.

Germline V gene lookup returns CDR1 MDHEN and CDR2 SYDVKM. Trimming removed 3 bases from V and 6 bases from J; junction bases left unmatched: 8. The CDR3 sequence is 15 residues long. Time point defined: before trial treatment. First-strand cDNA used TRAV- and TRBV-specific primers, covering alpha and beta chains. A roughly 19-cycle PCR with a constant-region primer and V-primer adapter amplified TCRs. TCRdb re-called the reads through MiXCR, storing one row per CDR3 protein. The sample yields fewer than 90,000 distinct CDR3 sequences, less than 40% seen once. This clonotype was sampled from a female donor with ovarian cancer. Specimen: PBMCs, collected before treatment. The chain uses TRBV28 and TRBJ2-5; 9 bases fit TRBD1. CDR3: CASSFSDRGFQTQYF. CDR3 bases: TGTGCCAGCAGTTTTTCGGACAGGGGTTTTCAGACCCAGTACTTC.